This TCR beta chain emerged from a study of cytomegalovirus exposure and HLA in healthy donors. Study-level findings and limits: In a later analysis, HLA-associated beta chains showed higher expansion and lower generation probabilities than comparable chains. The likely origin of a cluster of highly shared sequence variants was a sequencing artifact. A later analysis by the authors found several of the most significant clusters apparently linked to common viral pathogens.

V was pared by 2 bases and J by 2 bases, with 3 bases of the junction left unmatched. The V gene's germline CDR1 is WSHSY and CDR2 SAAADI. The CDR3 has 15 residues. Whereas donors were nominally healthy upon sampling, unrecorded immune exposures were probable. On this clone itself: Its antigen remains unidentified.

PCR primers comprised 60 Vbeta and 13 Jbeta primers. This table comes from immunoSEQ multiplex PCR, and its TCRdb copy is limited to in-frame clones, with some not included. Of more than 100,000 clones in the sample, roughly 78% are singletons; the top ten hold less than 5%. The sequencing sample was made of PBMCs. The origin of this receptor is a man aged 45 to 65 in good health and CMV-seropositive. The chain couples TRBV10-2 to TRBJ2-3, with 8 bases that match TRBD2. CDR3 sequence: CASSEGGGLTDTQYF. DNA of the CDR3: TGCGCCAGCAGTGAGGGCGGGGGGCTCACAGATACGCAGTATTTT.